Many counts were recorded for the clone carrying this TCR beta chain. What it binds is unknown. Genomic DNA served as template for TCR beta VDJ and CDR3 profiling. TCRdb re-analysed the reads in MiXCR, keeping a single row per CDR3 protein. The table has more than 100,000 distinct CDR3 sequences, roughly two fifths seen once; the top ten hold 8% to 9.5%. The germline gives CDR1 SGHNT, CDR2 YENEEA. Trimming took 5 bases from V and 6 from J, leaving 17 bases between them. CDR3 length equals 14 residues. The record originates from a study of CD8+CD57+ T cells in acquired aplastic anemia. Study details: The average for DNA from sorted CD4+ and CD8+ cells was 3 to 4 ug. Study conclusions and caveats: Around 29 CD8+ CDR3 sequences were shared between patients and controls.

The sample consisted of sorted CD4+, CD8+, or CD8+CD57+ T cells (not recorded which) from PBMCs. V usage is TRBV11-3 and J usage is TRBJ2-7; maybe TRBD2 (6 bases). The receptor was derived from a human donor in good health, serving as a control. Here the CDR3 DNA reads TGTGCCAGCAGCCAGAGGCGGGGTTCGGGCGAGCAGTACTTC. This translates into CASSQRRGSGEQYF.